A single sample gave rise to the 19 T cell receptor beta chains below, sequenced in a study of OX40 agonist ivuxolimab in advanced cancers. The assay was immunoSEQ multiplex PCR, and TCRdb's table has in-frame clones only and misses some. This sample yields more than 60,000 clones, of which 90% are seen a single time; under 0.4% belongs to the top ten. This specimen consisted of CD4+ or CD8+ T cells sorted from blood, obtained in a trial of the OX40 agonist ivuxolimab. The receptors come from an adult with an advanced solid tumor such as melanoma, head and neck, liver or kidney cancer.

The V gene is TRBV5-4, the J gene TRBJ2-7; 9 bases map to TRBD1. This CDR3 has 15 amino acids. V lost 4 bases, J lost 3 bases, and 8 bases stayed unmatched. The germline CDR1 and CDR2 sequences are SGHNT and YYREEE (reference sequence). The DNA of the CDR3 is TGTGCCAGCAGCCCCGGGACAGGGCAAATCTACGAGCAGTACTTC. This sequence encodes CASSPGTGQIYEQYF.

The V gene is TRBV5-8, the J gene TRBJ1-3; possibly TRBD1 for D (5 bases). Germline-derived CDR1 and CDR2 are SGHTS and YDEGEE. V lost 4 bases, J lost 7 bases, and 15 bases lay in between. CDR3 length equals 14 residues. The chain's CDR3 is CASSGGLSWNTIYF. The CDR3, as DNA: TGTGCCAGCAGCGGGGGACTTAGTTGGAACACCATATATTTT.

This clone appeared a single time. The rearrangement joins TRBV18 to TRBJ2-3; 10 bases agree with TRBD1. The CDR3 totals 15 residues. Germline CDR1 is KGHSH and CDR2 is LQKENI. V was clipped by 5 bases and J by 2 bases; unmatched bases: 4. CDR3 protein: CASSSGQGYTDTQYF. CDR3 nucleotide sequence: TGTGCCAGCTCATCGGGACAGGGGTACACAGATACGCAGTATTTT.

The chain carries TRBV27 and TRBJ2-2, with 8 bases matching TRBD2. There are 15 residues in the CDR3. The germline gives CDR1 MNHEY, CDR2 SMNVEV (reference sequence). V shed 3 bases and J 6 bases; nucleotides not matched to a gene: 6. CDR3 bases: TGTGCCAGCAGTTTTGGCGGGAGGTCGTCCGGGGAGCTGTTTTTT. It is translated as CASSFGGRSSGELFF.

This clone occurred once. CDR3 in DNA: TGTGCCAGCAGCTTGACTAGCGGGAGTAGTTGGGAGACCCAGTACTTC. This encodes CASSLTSGSSWETQYF. This rearrangement joins TRBV5-4 to TRBJ2-5, with 11 positions matching TRBD2. V dropped 1 base and J dropped 5; count of bases not matched to a gene: 7. The CDR3 length is 16 residues. Looked up from germline, CDR1 is SGHNT and CDR2 is YYREEE (reference sequence).

This sequence joins TRBV6-1 and TRBJ1-2; tentatively, D is TRBD1 (5 bases). V was shortened by 5 bases and J by 0 bases, with 7 bases between the two germline ends. Germline-derived CDR1 and CDR2 are MNHNS and SASEGT. This CDR3 is built from 13 residues. CDR3: CASSQGTNYGYTF. The CDR3, as DNA: TGTGCCAGCAGTCAGGGCACTAACTATGGCTACACCTTC.

The V gene is TRBV9, the J gene TRBJ2-3; tentatively, D is TRBD1 (5 bases). The V end was cut by 4 bases, the J end by 1 base, with 10 bases between. CDR3 length: 14 amino acids. The germline V gene encodes CDR1 SGDLS and CDR2 YYNGEE. The CDR3 spells CASSFGRGTDTQYF. In DNA, the CDR3 is TGTGCCAGCAGCTTCGGCAGGGGCACAGATACGCAGTATTTT.

This clone showed up just once. The rearrangement uses TRBV27 and TRBJ2-7; no definite D call. Trimming pared 3 bases from V and 2 bases from J, leaving 11 bases between. This CDR3 is built from 14 residues. Germline lookup yields CDR1 MNHEY and CDR2 SMNVEV (reference sequence). This CDR3 reads CASSFSTTTYEQYF. In nucleotides, the CDR3 is TGTGCCAGCAGTTTTTCCACTACAACCTACGAGCAGTACTTC.

V usage is TRBV7-2 and J usage is TRBJ1-1, with 8 bases lining up with TRBD1. Germline loops: CDR1 SGHTA, CDR2 FQGNSA. This CDR3 has 14 residues. Trimming at V came to 3 bases and at J to 4 bases, leaving 4 bases not matched to a gene. CDR3 region: CASSFGQGSTEAFF. The CDR3 DNA sequence: TGTGCCAGCAGCTTCGGACAGGGAAGCACTGAAGCTTTCTTT.

This clone was observed a single time. The chain links TRBV5-4 to TRBJ2-3; 9 positions agree with TRBD2. The CDR3 loop spans 16 amino acids. Germline CDR1 and CDR2: SGHNT and YYREEE (reference sequence). V was pared by 4 bases and J by 1 base, with 7 bases of the junction left unmatched. The CDR3 spells CASSQPAGGGTDTQYF. CDR3 sequence (DNA): TGTGCCAGCAGCCAGCCTGCGGGGGGGGGCACAGATACGCAGTATTTT.

This clone appeared once. The J gene is TRBJ1-3, the V gene TRBV14; no clear D gene. This CDR3 region has 16 residues. V shed 1 base and J shed 0 bases, with 10 bases lying between them. Germline V gene sequence: CDR1 SGHDN, CDR2 FVKESK. CDR3 DNA sequence: TGTGCCAGCAGCCAAGCTGTACTGACCTCTGGAAACACCATATATTTT. It codes for CASSQAVLTSGNTIYF.

V gene TRBV6-1 combines with J gene TRBJ2-7, with 10 bases that match TRBD1. Losses at the gene ends were 7 bases for V and 5 bases for J; bases not matched to a gene: 8. The germline V gene has CDR1 MNHNS and CDR2 SASEGT. This CDR3 has 14 amino acids. DNA of the CDR3: TGTGCCAGCATAAGACAGGGGGCAGGCAACGAGCAGTACTTC. Protein: CASIRQGAGNEQYF.

This chain links TRBV10-2 with TRBJ2-1; 11 positions match TRBD2. The germline gives CDR1 WSHSY, CDR2 SAAADI. The CDR3 is 12 residues long. Unmatched junction bases numbered 1, after V lost 6 bases and J lost 9 bases. In DNA, the CDR3 is TGCGCCAGCAGCGGACTAGCGGGTGAGCAGTTCTTC. Its translation: CASSGLAGEQFF.

V gene TRBV18 combines with J gene TRBJ1-1, with D maybe TRBD1 (6 bases). CDR3 length: 14 residues. Trimming removed 6 bases from V and 1 base from J, with 12 bases in between. Germline V gene sequence: CDR1 KGHSH, CDR2 LQKENI. CDR3 in DNA: TGTGCCAGCTCGGCCCGGGGGGCGAACACTGAAGCTTTCTTT. This encodes CASSARGANTEAFF.

This clone was detected only a few times. The V and J genes are TRBV5-1 and TRBJ1-6; no firm D call. V lost 3 bases and J 7 bases, leaving 8 bases between the germline ends. Germline V gene data show CDR1 as SGHRS and CDR2 as YFSETQ. This CDR3 has 13 amino acids. The CDR3: CASSSNLNSPLHF. Here the CDR3 DNA reads TGCGCCAGCAGCTCCAACCTGAATTCACCCCTCCACTTT.

The V gene is TRBV14, the J gene TRBJ2-7; 9 bases align to TRBD1. The CDR3 has 14 residues. The ends lost 8 bases at V and 1 base at J; junction bases unmatched: 6. Germline values: CDR1 SGHDN, CDR2 FVKESK. CDR3 sequence: CASQFGQGSYEQYF. The CDR3 nucleotides read TGTGCCAGCCAATTCGGACAGGGGTCCTACGAGCAGTACTTC.

The chain joins TRBV28 to TRBJ1-5; D is possibly TRBD1 (6 bases). Germline CDR1 reads MDHEN; CDR2 reads SYDVKM. Deletions cut 3 bases from V and 5 bases from J, with 14 bases between. There are 15 residues in the CDR3. The CDR3 protein is CASSLRQAGHQPQHF. The DNA of the CDR3 is TGTGCCAGCAGTTTGAGACAGGCTGGGCATCAGCCCCAGCATTTT.

The chain joins TRBV18 to TRBJ1-6; TRBD1 agrees at 8 bases. V trimming: 4 bases; J trimming: 13 bases; junction bases outside the gene matches: 9. Germline V gene sequence: CDR1 KGHSH, CDR2 LQKENI. The CDR3 is 14 amino acids. CDR3 sequence reads: CASSQDTGGRPLHF. Here the CDR3 DNA reads TGTGCCAGCTCACAGGACACAGGGGGAAGGCCCCTCCACTTT.

The chain couples TRBV19 to TRBJ2-1, with TRBD1 matching 9 bases. CDR3 length: 16 residues. The V gene's germline CDR1 is LNHDA and CDR2 SQIVND (reference sequence). V shed 6 bases, J shed 5 bases, and the junction held 11 bases outside the gene matches. CDR3 sequence reads: CASRSGPGQGDNEQFF. Here the CDR3 DNA reads TGTGCCAGTAGAAGTGGACCGGGACAGGGAGACAATGAGCAGTTCTTC.